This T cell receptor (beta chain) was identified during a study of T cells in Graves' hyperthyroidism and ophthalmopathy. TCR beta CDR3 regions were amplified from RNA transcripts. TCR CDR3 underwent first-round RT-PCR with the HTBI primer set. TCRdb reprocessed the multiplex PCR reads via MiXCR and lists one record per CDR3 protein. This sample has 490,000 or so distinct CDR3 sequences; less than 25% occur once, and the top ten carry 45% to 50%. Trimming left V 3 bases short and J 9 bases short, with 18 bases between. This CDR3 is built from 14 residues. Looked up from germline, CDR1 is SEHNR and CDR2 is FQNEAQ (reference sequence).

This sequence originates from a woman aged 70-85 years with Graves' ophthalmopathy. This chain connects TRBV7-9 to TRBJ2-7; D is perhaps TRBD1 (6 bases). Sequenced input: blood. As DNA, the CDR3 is TGTGCCAGCAGCTTCCGGGACACGAGCTGGGGGCAGTACTTC. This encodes CASSFRDTSWGQYF.